The 13 T cell receptor beta chains presented below share a single source sample, sequenced in a study of regulatory T cells in long-lasting Graves disease. Time point of the sample: newly diagnosed GD, antithyroid drugs for less than 3 months. Scientists built the TCR library using RNA that was extracted from PBMCs. CDR3 regions were amplified by Arm-PCR using iRepertoire HTBI primers to build TCR beta libraries. TCRdb reanalysed the multiplex PCR reads using MiXCR and keeps one entry per CDR3 protein. Counted here are about 440,000 distinct CDR3 sequences, over 15% occurring once; the ten biggest clones make up around a tenth. Separately, the same data were catalogued under a study of T cells in Graves' hyperthyroidism and ophthalmopathy.

Material: peripheral blood mononuclear cells (PBMCs), obtained at new diagnosis, from a patient treated with antithyroid drugs. These receptors were collected from a woman in her twenties or thirties with Graves disease.

This clonotype was recorded once. The rearrangement links TRBV29-1 to TRBJ2-7; 8 positions match TRBD2. Germline V gives CDR1 SQVTM, CDR2 ANQGSEA. J was trimmed by 4 bases and V by 7 bases; bases with no gene match: 12. The length of the CDR3 is 14 residues. This chain's CDR3 is CSALDGSGTYEQYF. The CDR3, as DNA: TGCAGCGCTCTCGACGGTAGCGGGACTTACGAGCAGTACTTC.

The rearrangement links TRBV3-1 to TRBJ2-2, with D possibly matching TRBD1 (7 bases). The CDR3 runs 16 residues. Germline V CDR1 and CDR2: LGHDT, YNNKEL (reference sequence). V lost 0 bases and J 3 bases, leaving 11 bases between the germline ends. The CDR3 DNA sequence: TGTGCCAGCAGCCAAGAACCAGGGGGGCACACCGGGGAGCTGTTTTTT. This encodes CASSQEPGGHTGELFF.

This clonotype was counted at least ten times. The gene calls are TRBV3-1 and TRBJ2-1; D remains ambiguous. V lost 0 bases, J lost 9 bases, and 9 bases lay in between. The CDR3 contains 13 residues. Germline values: CDR1 LGHDT, CDR2 YNNKEL (reference sequence). This chain's CDR3 is CASSQDQAGEQFF. CDR3 DNA: TGTGCCAGCAGCCAAGATCAAGCTGGTGAGCAGTTCTTC.

The chain recombines TRBV7-2 with TRBJ2-7, with TRBD2 identical over 8 bases. The CDR3 has 14 amino acids. CDR1 is SGHTA and CDR2 is FQGNSA in the germline V gene. V was clipped by 1 base and J by 6 bases; unmatched bases: 5. CDR3 in DNA: TGTGCCAGCAGCTTAGTAGCGGGACCGTCCGAGCAGTACTTC. This encodes CASSLVAGPSEQYF.

V gene TRBV27 combines with J gene TRBJ2-3; D is perhaps TRBD2 (5 bases). V was shortened by 7 bases and J by 2 bases, with 16 bases between the two germline ends. There are 15 residues in the CDR3. The germline V gene encodes CDR1 MNHEY and CDR2 SMNVEV (reference sequence). Here the CDR3 reads CASNPYPGVTDTQYF. CDR3 DNA: TGTGCCAGCAACCCCTACCCCGGGGTCACAGATACGCAGTATTTT.

This clonotype was seen ten or more times. The rearrangement joins TRBV7-2 to TRBJ2-2, with D perhaps matching TRBD2 (5 bases). The CDR3 extends over 13 amino acids. Between the trimmed V and J ends, which lost 5 bases and 5 bases, there was a span of 9 bases. CDR1 SGHTA and CDR2 FQGNSA come from the germline V gene. CDR3 sequence (DNA): TGTGCCAGCAGCCGAGGCGGGACCGGGGAGCTGTTTTTT. Amino acid sequence: CASSRGGTGELFF. The entire variable domain, with the rest obtained from reference TRBV7-2 and TRBJ2-2, is as follows: GAGVSQSPSNKVTEKGKDVELRCDPISGHTALYWYRQSLGQGLEFLIYFQGNSAPDKSGLPSDRFSAERTGGSVSTLTIQRTQQEDSAVYLCASSRGGTGELFFGEGSRLTVL.

J is TRBJ2-2 and V is TRBV28; the D call may be TRBD1 or TRBD2 (5 bases each). Trimming removed 3 bases from V and 5 bases from J, with 16 bases in between. This CDR3 is built from 16 residues. Germline CDR1 and CDR2: MDHEN and SYDVKM. The CDR3 loop reads CASSFWDLVGTGELFF. In DNA, the CDR3 is TGTGCCAGCAGTTTTTGGGACCTCGTGGGGACCGGGGAGCTGTTTTTT. Together with reference TRBV28 and TRBJ2-2, the CDR3 gives the full variable domain: DVKVTQSSRYLVKRTGEKVFLECVQDMDHENMFWYRQDPGLGLRLIYFSYDVKMKEKGDIPEGYSVSREKKERFSLILESASTNQTSMYLCASSFWDLVGTGELFFGEGSRLTVL.

In the case of this clonotype: With a much larger clone just one base away, this may be a read error. The V gene is TRBV6-2 or TRBV6-3, the J gene TRBJ2-3; a possible D gene is TRBD1 (6 bases). Trimming stripped 2 bases from V and 6 bases from J, with 9 bases between. CDR1 and CDR2 from the germline V gene are MNHEY and SVGEGT. The CDR3 covers 13 residues. CDR3 DNA: TGTGCCAGCAGTTACGGGACAAGGGATACGCAGTATTTT. The encoded protein is CASSYGTRDTQYF.

The chain employs TRBV7-9 and TRBJ2-1, with a weak D call TRBD2 (6 bases). CDR1 is SEHNR and CDR2 is FQNEAQ in the germline V gene (reference sequence). CDR3 length equals 15 residues. The germline V and J ends were trimmed by 2 bases and 5 bases, with 13 bases remaining between them. Here the CDR3 DNA reads TGTGCCAGCAGCTTAATGGGGACTCTCCACAATGAGCAGTTCTTC. Amino acids: CASSLMGTLHNEQFF.

V gene TRBV20-1 combines with J gene TRBJ1-2, with 11 bases that match TRBD1. The CDR3 is 15 amino acids. Looked up from germline, CDR1 is DFQATT and CDR2 is SNEGSKA (reference sequence). With 0 bases clipped from V and 6 bases from J, the junction kept 6 bases outside the gene matches. This CDR3 is CSARDSGTGGHGYTF. The CDR3 DNA reads as TGCAGTGCTAGAGATTCGGGGACAGGGGGTCATGGCTACACCTTC.

The chain links TRBV4-1 to TRBJ2-2, with 7 bases matching TRBD1. The CDR3 sequence is 17 residues long. With 1 base clipped from V and 1 base from J, the junction kept 6 bases outside the gene matches. The germline gives CDR1 MGHRA, CDR2 YSYEKL. The CDR3 DNA sequence: TGCGCCAGCAGCCAAGTCAGGGGGACGGTGAACACCGGGGAGCTGTTTTTT. Its translation is CASSQVRGTVNTGELFF.

Many counts were recorded for this clonotype. V gene TRBV7-9 combines with J gene TRBJ2-1; D might be TRBD2 (5 bases). Trimming removed 2 bases from V and 2 bases from J, with 7 bases in between. The length of the CDR3 is 14 residues. Looked up from germline, CDR1 is SEHNR and CDR2 is FQNEAQ (reference sequence). The CDR3 loop is CASSLLATYNEQFF. CDR3 nucleotide sequence: TGTGCCAGCAGCTTACTAGCTACCTACAATGAGCAGTTCTTC.

J is TRBJ1-1 and V is TRBV20-1; 9 bases line up with TRBD1. Germline V gene lookup returns CDR1 DFQATT and CDR2 SNEGSKA (reference sequence). CDR3 length equals 13 residues. The junction had 6 bases not matched to a gene; V was cut back by 4 bases and J by 6 bases. Written as DNA, the CDR3 is TGCAGTGCTAAGGGTGGGACAGGGTCTGAAGCTTTCTTT. This codes for CSAKGGTGSEAFF.